The next 21 T cell receptor beta chains were all read from a single sample in a study of shared clonotypes between healthy human individuals. TCRdb's table, derived via immunoSEQ multiplex PCR, lists solely in-frame clones and lacks some. Here the sample spans about 480,000 clones, 70% to 80% being singletons. The sequenced material came from PBMCs. These receptors were taken from a woman aged 40 to 50 in good health. Some clones in this sample may be carry-over from other donors' samples.

The chain carries TRBV5-1 and TRBJ2-7; 8 bases fit TRBD2. The CDR3 has 14 residues. Germline values: CDR1 SGHRS, CDR2 YFSETQ. V was pared by 3 bases and J by 3 bases, with 5 bases of the junction left unmatched. The CDR3 bases are TGCGCCAGCAGCTGGAGCGGGAGCAGCTACGAGCAGTACTTC. Amino acids: CASSWSGSSYEQYF. The variable domain in full, completed from reference TRBV5-1 and TRBJ2-7, reads KAGVTQTPRYLIKTRGQQVTLSCSPISGHRSVSWYQQTPGQGLQFLFEYFSETQRNKGNFPGRFSGRQFSNSRSEMNVSTLELGDSALYLCASSWSGSSYEQYFGPGTRLTVT.

The chain is built from TRBV29-1 and TRBJ2-1; possibly TRBD2 for D (6 bases). CDR1 and CDR2 (germline): SQVTM, ANQGSEA. The CDR3 has 17 residues. Between the trimmed V and J ends, which lost 5 bases and 4 bases, there was a span of 24 bases. The CDR3 DNA is TGCAGCGTTTCTATCTCTTGGGGGGACCCTACGTACAATGAGCAGTTCTTC. The encoded protein is CSVSISWGDPTYNEQFF.

The genes are TRBV21-1 and TRBJ2-5; TRBD2 is the table's D call and was not checked against the DNA. TRBV21-1 has pseudogene status. The CDR3 has 15 amino acids. CDR3 nucleotide sequence: TGTGCCAGCAGCAAAGAAGGACTGAGCCAAGAGACCCAGTACTTC. This sequence encodes CASSKEGLSQETQYF.

V and J are TRBV7-8 and TRBJ1-5; 7 nucleotides align to TRBD1. V dropped 5 bases and J dropped 2; count of bases not matched to a gene: 6. Germline values: CDR1 SGHVS, CDR2 FQNEAQ. The CDR3 extends over 15 amino acids. The CDR3 reads CASSPTGWRNQPQHF. Here the CDR3 DNA reads TGTGCCAGCAGCCCGACAGGGTGGCGCAATCAGCCCCAGCATTTT.

This clone was observed a handful of times. The rearrangement joins TRBV2 to TRBJ1-2, with 10 bases matching TRBD1. Trimming at V came to 3 bases and at J to 7 bases, leaving 5 bases not matched to a gene. Germline assignment: CDR1 SNHLY and CDR2 FYNNEI. CDR3 length: 14 residues. As DNA, the CDR3 is TGTGCCAGCAGTGAGACAGGGGGCGCGATTGGCTACACCTTC. It encodes CASSETGGAIGYTF.

This rearrangement joins TRBV7-8 to TRBJ1-2, with D unresolved. CDR3 length equals 12 residues. The V gene lost 5 bases and the J gene lost 12 bases, with 16 bases spanning the gap. The germline CDR1 and CDR2 sequences are SGHVS and FQNEAQ. The CDR3 is CASSRVKVEHTF. The CDR3 coding sequence is TGTGCCAGCAGCCGCGTTAAAGTGGAGCACACCTTC.

This chain links TRBV5-6 with TRBJ1-2, with TRBD1 matching over 7 bases. The CDR3 contains 15 residues. Trimming cost V 2 bases and J 4 bases; bases outside gene matches: 8. CDR1 is SGHDT, CDR2 YYEEEE, per germline. Written as DNA, the CDR3 is TGTGCCAGCAGCTTCGTAAACGACAGGGTCTATGGCTACACCTTC. It translates to CASSFVNDRVYGYTF.

This chain links TRBV10-2 with TRBJ2-3, with a possible D match to TRBD2 (6 bases). The CDR3 extends over 16 amino acids. Germline V lookup: CDR1 WSHSY, CDR2 SAAADI. The V end was cut by 6 bases, the J end by 0 bases, with 16 bases between. CDR3 protein: CASRPGADPSTDTQYF. DNA for the CDR3: TGCGCCAGCAGGCCGGGAGCGGATCCTAGCACAGATACGCAGTATTTT.

The CDR3, as DNA: TGTGCCAGCAGCATCCACCCGGGACAGGGGCGGCAGACCCAGTACTTC. The encoded protein is CASSIHPGQGRQTQYF. V and J are TRBV7-9 and TRBJ2-5; 10 nucleotides align to TRBD1. Germline V gene lookup returns CDR1 SEHNR and CDR2 FQNEAQ (reference sequence). This CDR3 has 16 residues. The ends lost 5 bases at V and 6 bases at J; junction bases unmatched: 12.

This clone was detected a few times. The chain has TRBV7-9 and TRBJ2-7; D remains ambiguous. Deletions cut 6 bases from V and 3 bases from J, with 6 bases between. The germline CDR1 and CDR2 sequences are SEHNR and FQNEAQ (reference sequence). This CDR3 contains 11 residues. The CDR3 loop is CASSSNYEQYF. CDR3 coding DNA: TGTGCCAGCAGTTCGAACTACGAGCAGTACTTC.

This clone was found once. The sample contains more than one DNA sequence encoding this CDR3. V is TRBV4-3 and J is TRBJ2-2, with D possibly being TRBD2 (6 bases). The V and J ends lost 0 bases and 5 bases respectively, with 7 bases between them. The germline CDR1 and CDR2 sequences are LGHNA and YSLEER. The CDR3 totals 14 residues. The CDR3 loop is CASSQDGGTGELFF. In nucleotides, the CDR3 is TGCGCCAGCAGCCAAGATGGGGGGACCGGGGAGCTGTTTTTT.

In its sample, this clone was seen once. This rearrangement joins TRBV28 to TRBJ1-2; 7 bases are shared with TRBD1. The germline V gene encodes CDR1 MDHEN and CDR2 SYDVKM. CDR3 length: 12 residues. The V segment lost 6 bases and the J segment 3 bases; nucleotides outside the gene matches: 1. Here the CDR3 reads CASRTGDYGYTF. The CDR3 coding sequence is TGTGCCAGCAGAACAGGGGACTATGGCTACACCTTC.

V is TRBV2 and J is TRBJ1-2; D possibly corresponds to TRBD1 (5 bases). Between the trimmed V and J ends, which lost 4 bases and 4 bases, there was a span of 10 bases. This CDR3 spans 13 amino acids. Germline CDR1 and CDR2: SNHLY and FYNNEI. CDR3 loop: CASSGGQGYGYTF. DNA for the CDR3: TGTGCCAGCAGTGGAGGTCAGGGCTATGGCTACACCTTC.

This chain uses TRBV7-2 with TRBJ2-6; the D is unclear. The V gene's germline CDR1 is SGHTA and CDR2 FQGNSA. Trimming shortened V by 3 bases and J by 0 bases, and 6 bases separated the two germline ends. This CDR3 is 15 amino acids long. CDR3 loop: CASSFSASGANVLTF. DNA for the CDR3: TGTGCCAGCAGCTTCTCGGCCTCTGGGGCCAACGTCCTGACTTTC.

V is TRBV5-4 and J is TRBJ2-7; no definite D call. The V end was cut by 3 bases, the J end by 0 bases, with 10 bases between. The CDR3 has 14 residues. Germline-derived CDR1 and CDR2 are SGHNT and YYREEE (reference sequence). The CDR3 nucleotides are TGTGCCAGCAGCTCCTCGAGCAGCTCCTACGAGCAGTACTTC. It specifies CASSSSSSSYEQYF.

The rearrangement joins TRBV19 to TRBJ2-1; 13 nucleotides match TRBD2. J was trimmed by 0 bases and V by 5 bases; bases with no gene match: 10. CDR1 is LNHDA and CDR2 is SQIVND in the germline V gene (reference sequence). This CDR3 is built from 19 residues. CDR3 bases: TGTGCCAGTAGTTCCCCCACGGGACTAGCGGGGAGCTCCTACAATGAGCAGTTCTTC. Amino acid sequence: CASSSPTGLAGSSYNEQFF.

This chain joins TRBV28 and TRBJ2-5, with TRBD2 matching 15 bases. Gene TRBJ2-7 matches the end of the DNA better, so the J call may be wrong. The germline V gene has CDR1 MDHEN and CDR2 SYDVKM. The CDR3 loop spans 14 amino acids. CDR3 DNA: TGTGCCAGCAGTAGGACTAGCGGGAGGGTCGAGCAGTACTTC. This sequence encodes CASSRTSGRVEQYF.

The chain combines TRBV14 with TRBJ2-5; 9 bases are a match to TRBD1. J was trimmed by 5 bases and V by 4 bases; bases with no gene match: 8. CDR1 is SGHDN and CDR2 is FVKESK in the germline V gene. The CDR3 spans 15 residues. CDR3 region: CASSPWTGVGETQYF. CDR3 nucleotide sequence: TGTGCCAGCAGCCCTTGGACAGGGGTTGGGGAGACCCAGTACTTC.

The chain recombines TRBV7-3 with TRBJ1-1; 7 bases match TRBD1. The CDR3 runs 13 residues. The junction had 6 bases not matched to a gene; V was cut back by 5 bases and J by 6 bases. The germline CDR1 and CDR2 sequences are SGHTA and FQGTGA. In DNA, the CDR3 is TGTGCCAGCAGCACTACAGGGGACTCTGAAGCTTTCTTT. Its protein product is CASSTTGDSEAFF.

On this clone: The sample carries other DNA sequences with the same CDR3. The chain recombines TRBV5-1 with TRBJ1-1; 7 bases align to TRBD1. V lost 3 bases and J lost 1; bases outside the gene matches: 3. The CDR3 length is 14 residues. From germline, CDR1 is SGHRS and CDR2 YFSETQ. The CDR3 here is CASSSQGQNTEAFF. For the CDR3, the DNA is TGCGCCAGCAGCTCACAGGGGCAGAACACTGAAGCTTTCTTT.

The gene calls are TRBV7-9 and TRBJ1-2; D may be TRBD1 (6 bases). The V gene lost 5 bases and the J gene lost 3 bases, with 16 bases spanning the gap. CDR1 and CDR2 from the germline V gene are SEHNR and FQNEAQ (reference sequence). The CDR3 spans 15 residues. CDR3 protein: CASSPSIGGDYGYTF. DNA of the CDR3: TGTGCCAGCAGCCCTAGCATAGGGGGTGACTATGGCTACACCTTC.